What follows are 24 T cell receptor beta chains derived from one specimen sequenced in a study of control samples from healthy donors and cancer patients. Method: immunoSEQ multiplex PCR; TCRdb's copy keeps in-frame clones and lacks some. This sample has approximately 230,000 clones, with roughly 82% found just once. The source material was PBMCs. The receptors were gathered from a woman aged 55-69 years with lung cancer.

This chain joins TRBV10-1 and TRBJ2-3; D may match TRBD1 or TRBD2 (5 bases each). In germline, CDR1 is WNHNN, CDR2 SYGVQD (reference sequence). V lost 6 bases and J 5 bases, leaving 18 bases between the germline ends. The CDR3 is made up of 15 amino acids. CDR3 region: CASRPQRGLGDTQYF. DNA of the CDR3: TGCGCCAGCAGGCCCCAGAGGGGCTTGGGAGATACGCAGTATTTT.

This CDR3 reads CASSAGQHYGYTF. CDR3 DNA sequence: TGTGCCAGCAGCGCGGGACAGCACTATGGCTACACCTTC. This chain joins TRBV5-4 and TRBJ1-2; 7 nucleotides line up with TRBD1. V trimming: 4 bases; J trimming: 3 bases; junction bases outside the gene matches: 3. The CDR3 covers 13 residues. Germline CDR1 reads SGHNT; CDR2 reads YYREEE (reference sequence).

This clone was counted many times. The chain uses TRBV6-6 and TRBJ2-1; 7 bases match TRBD2. The V gene's germline CDR1 is MNHNY and CDR2 SVGAGI (reference sequence). V lost 6 bases and J lost 6; bases outside the gene matches: 8. The CDR3 sequence is 14 residues long. The DNA of the CDR3 is TGTGCCAGCAGGCGGGGGACCGGTGGCAATGAGCAGTTCTTC. The encoded protein is CASRRGTGGNEQFF.

The chain joins TRBV7-3 to TRBJ2-2; either TRBD1 or TRBD2 may supply D (5 bases each). V lost 6 bases, J lost 8 bases, and 16 bases lay in between. The CDR3 covers 14 residues. Germline V lookup: CDR1 SGHTA, CDR2 FQGTGA. CDR3 residues: CASRSGTQMGELFF. The DNA for the CDR3 is TGTGCCAGCAGATCCGGGACCCAAATGGGGGAGCTGTTTTTT.

This sequence joins TRBV5-1 and TRBJ1-4; D possibly corresponds to TRBD1 (5 bases). Germline loops: CDR1 SGHRS, CDR2 YFSETQ. Trimming took off 2 bases at V and 3 bases at J, with 23 bases between the two ends. The CDR3 loop spans 19 amino acids. Written as DNA, the CDR3 is TGCGCCAGCAGCTTATCTGGGACCCCCGGCCGCGTGGCTAATGAAAAACTGTTTTTT. Amino acids: CASSLSGTPGRVANEKLFF.

In this sample, this clone turned up once. The CDR3, as DNA: TGTGCCAGCAGTGAAGCTATTGGGACAGGGGGGCAGCCCCAGCATTTT. Amino acid sequence: CASSEAIGTGGQPQHF. The chain couples TRBV6-1 to TRBJ1-5, with TRBD1 identical over 11 bases. The CDR3 contains 16 residues. With V trimmed by 0 bases and J by 7 bases, 5 bases remained unmatched. The germline CDR1 and CDR2 sequences are MNHNS and SASEGT.

This clone was counted a single time. This sequence joins TRBV29-1 and TRBJ1-1; tentative D call: TRBD1 (5 bases). Deletions cut 7 bases from V and 5 bases from J, with 20 bases between. CDR1 is SQVTM and CDR2 is ANQGSEA in the germline V gene. The CDR3 runs to 14 residues. The CDR3 spells CSAAPGLGRTEAFF. The CDR3 bases are TGCAGCGCCGCCCCGGGACTGGGGAGGACTGAAGCTTTCTTT.

This sequence joins TRBV5-5 and TRBJ1-2, with 12 bases aligning to TRBD1. The CDR3 extends over 15 amino acids. Losses at the gene ends were 3 bases for V and 7 bases for J; bases not matched to a gene: 7. Germline-derived CDR1 and CDR2 are SGHKS and YYEKEE (reference sequence). The CDR3 spells CASSSGQGALFGYTF. The CDR3 bases are TGTGCCAGCAGCTCGGGACAGGGGGCCCTCTTTGGCTACACCTTC.

In its sample, this clone was seen once. The rearrangement joins TRBV6-6 to TRBJ2-7; D is possibly TRBD1 (5 bases). Germline V gene lookup returns CDR1 MNHNY and CDR2 SVGAGI (reference sequence). Trimming stripped 1 base from V and 3 bases from J, with 10 bases between. CDR3 length: 14 amino acids. The CDR3 region is CASSYFRTHYEQYF. The CDR3 DNA sequence: TGTGCCAGCAGTTACTTCCGGACACACTACGAGCAGTACTTC.

V is TRBV30 and J is TRBJ1-1; D unclear. Germline values: CDR1 GTSNPN, CDR2 SVGIG (reference sequence). This CDR3 contains 16 residues. V gave up 2 bases and J gave up 6 bases, with 22 bases separating them. CDR3: CAWSLSVRPFDAEAFF. CDR3 DNA sequence: TGTGCCTGGAGTCTATCAGTACGGCCCTTTGACGCTGAAGCTTTCTTT. The complete variable domain, with remaining parts taken from reference TRBV30 and TRBJ1-1, reads SQTIHQWPATLVQPVGSPLSLECTVEGTSNPNLYWYRQAAGRGLQLLFYSVGIGQISSEVPQNLSASRPQDRQFILSSKKLLLSDSGFYLCAWSLSVRPFDAEAFFGQGTRLTVV.

The chain links TRBV2 to TRBJ1-6, with TRBD1 matching over 8 bases. The V gene end was trimmed by 7 bases and the J gene end by 6 bases; junction bases not matched to a gene: 5. Germline V gene lookup returns CDR1 SNHLY and CDR2 FYNNEI. This CDR3 contains 14 residues. The CDR3 here is CASIGQGINSPLHF. CDR3 sequence (DNA): TGTGCCAGCATAGGACAGGGTATTAATTCACCCCTCCACTTT. The whole variable domain, remainder taken from reference TRBV2 and TRBJ1-6, is EPEVTQTPSHQVTQMGQEVILRCVPISNHLYFYWYRQILGQKVEFLVSFYNNEISEKSEIFDDQFSVERPDGSNFTLKIRSTKLEDSAMYFCASIGQGINSPLHFGNGTRLTVT.

V is TRBV11-3 and J is TRBJ2-1; D is uncertain. The germline CDR1 and CDR2 sequences are SGHNT and YENEEA. This CDR3 comprises 16 residues. The ends were cut back, 5 bases at V and 6 bases at J, with 20 bases in the middle. The CDR3 nucleotides are TGTGCCAGCAGCCCTGGGTTTTTGGGGTCAAGCAATGAGCAGTTCTTC. Translated: CASSPGFLGSSNEQFF.

This chain uses TRBV5-4 with TRBJ2-3; D not certain. The CDR3 has 13 amino acids. The germline V gene has CDR1 SGHNT and CDR2 YYREEE (reference sequence). The V end lost 4 bases, the J end lost 0 bases, and 6 bases lay between the germline ends. This chain's CDR3 is CASSKSSTDTQYF. The CDR3, as DNA: TGTGCCAGCAGCAAGTCGAGCACAGATACGCAGTATTTT.

The DNA for the CDR3 is TGTGCCAGCAGCTACCCCAGGGGGCCCCAAGAGACCCAGTACTTC. Amino acids: CASSYPRGPQETQYF. The V and J genes are TRBV11-2 and TRBJ2-5; 8 bases line up with TRBD1. The CDR3 is 15 amino acids. The germline V gene encodes CDR1 SGHAT and CDR2 FQNNGV. Trimming at V came to 4 bases and at J to 1 base, leaving 5 bases not matched to a gene.

The V gene is TRBV7-3, the J gene TRBJ1-1; D unresolved. Trimming pared 2 bases from V and 8 bases from J, leaving 12 bases between. From germline, CDR1 is SGHTA and CDR2 FQGTGA. The CDR3 has 13 amino acids. The CDR3 coding sequence is TGTGCCAGCAGCTTATCGCCAGCTCAAGAAGCTTTCTTT. Amino acid sequence: CASSLSPAQEAFF.

This chain uses TRBV13 with TRBJ2-3; 11 nucleotides match TRBD1. With V trimmed by 2 bases and J by 6 bases, 10 bases remained unmatched. Germline V gives CDR1 PRHDT, CDR2 FYEKMQ (reference sequence). The CDR3 sequence is 17 residues long. The CDR3 coding sequence is TGTGCCAGCAGCTTACGGACAGGGGGCAGTTGGAAGGATACGCAGTATTTT. Its protein is CASSLRTGGSWKDTQYF.

The chain recombines TRBV2 with TRBJ1-4, with D perhaps matching TRBD1 (5 bases). CDR1 SNHLY and CDR2 FYNNEI come from the germline V gene. This CDR3 spans 15 amino acids. V lost 8 bases, J lost 4 bases, and 17 bases lay in between. The CDR3 is CASASPGRNNEKLFF. For the CDR3, the DNA is TGTGCCAGCGCGAGCCCGGGACGGAATAATGAAAAACTGTTTTTT.

This chain connects TRBV3-1 (or the pseudogene TRBV3-2) to TRBJ2-3, with D unresolved. The CDR3 has 17 amino acids. The V end lost 0 bases, the J end lost 2 bases, and 15 bases lay between the germline ends. Germline CDR1 reads LGHDT; CDR2 reads YNNKEL (reference sequence). CDR3 DNA: TGTGCCAGCAGCCAAGACTCCGAGGACCCCATCACAGATACGCAGTATTTT. Translated: CASSQDSEDPITDTQYF.

This clone was picked up one time. This sequence joins TRBV18 and TRBJ1-3; D may be TRBD1 (5 bases). This CDR3 contains 14 residues. Trimming left V 3 bases short and J 8 bases short, with 14 bases between. Germline CDR1 reads KGHSH; CDR2 reads LQKENI. In DNA, the CDR3 is TGTGCCAGCTCACCCCCGGCGAGGGGATACACCATATATTTT. Its protein product is CASSPPARGYTIYF.

The chain has TRBV28 and TRBJ2-7; 7 positions match TRBD1. The germline V gene has CDR1 MDHEN and CDR2 SYDVKM. V lost 2 bases and J lost 6; bases outside the gene matches: 7. This CDR3 has 14 amino acids. The DNA of the CDR3 is TGTGCCAGCAGTTTAAGGGGGCGGCGCGGCGAGCAGTACTTC. Its protein product is CASSLRGRRGEQYF.

The CDR3 nucleotides read TGCGCCAGCAGCTTGGTCTGGACAGGGAACACTGAAGCTTTCTTT. Its protein product is CASSLVWTGNTEAFF. V is TRBV5-1 and J is TRBJ1-1; TRBD1 matches at 7 bases. J was trimmed by 1 base and V by 0 bases; bases with no gene match: 3. The CDR3 runs 15 residues. CDR1 and CDR2 from the germline V gene are SGHRS and YFSETQ.

Points on this clone: Other nucleotide sequences in the sample specify the same CDR3. This chain uses TRBV2 with TRBJ1-4; D unclear. Germline values: CDR1 SNHLY, CDR2 FYNNEI. V dropped 3 bases and J dropped 7 bases, with 6 bases sitting between them. The CDR3 runs to 12 residues. The CDR3 DNA is TGTGCCAGCAGTGACAGAGGTGAAAAACTGTTTTTT. Residues: CASSDRGEKLFF.

This clone was observed a handful of times. V gene TRBV19 combines with J gene TRBJ1-2; possible D gene TRBD1, 6 bases. The CDR3 has 13 amino acids. The V end lost 7 bases, the J end lost 8 bases, and 17 bases lay between the germline ends. Germline V lookup: CDR1 LNHDA, CDR2 SQIVND (reference sequence). The CDR3 loop reads CASTPRGPGGYTF. The CDR3 nucleotides are TGTGCCAGTACGCCTCGGGGGCCTGGGGGCTACACCTTC.

This rearrangement joins TRBV7-8 to TRBJ1-3, with 7 bases that match TRBD1. The trim removed 5 bases at V and 3 bases at J, leaving 4 bases unmatched. Germline loops: CDR1 SGHVS, CDR2 FQNEAQ. The CDR3 totals 14 residues. The CDR3 loop is CASSPGTVGNTIYF. CDR3 in DNA: TGTGCCAGCAGCCCCGGGACAGTTGGAAACACCATATATTTT.